A single sample gave rise to the 8 T cell receptor beta chains below, sequenced in a study of identifying expanded T cells in peripheral blood (dated by TCRdb to about 2019). The library was generated by the immunoSEQ multiplex PCR assay. Held by TCRdb, this immuneACCESS table contains in-frame sequences only and omits some clones. Under half of the omission traces to an unresolved V gene where checked; the cause of the rest is unknown. This sample holds around 120,000 clones; 75% to 90% were observed only once. Clones ranked in the top ten supply more than 7% of the sample. Specimen: blood. Receptors originate from a person aged 18 to 75 in good health.

This chain joins TRBV27 and TRBJ1-1; D not resolved. The germline V gene encodes CDR1 MNHEY and CDR2 SMNVEV (reference sequence). Trimming shortened V by 7 bases and J by 2 bases, and 17 bases separated the two germline ends. This CDR3 spans 15 amino acids. CDR3 region: CASTSRPGLNTEAFF. CDR3 nucleotides: TGTGCCAGCACCTCACGGCCGGGTCTTAACACTGAAGCTTTCTTT.

The chain links TRBV29-1 to TRBJ2-4; tentative D call: TRBD1 (6 bases). V gave up 3 bases and J gave up 4 bases, with 16 bases separating them. The CDR3 runs to 15 residues. Germline V lookup: CDR1 SQVTM, CDR2 ANQGSEA. CDR3 residues: CSVEVFDRLKNIQYF. In DNA form, the CDR3 reads TGCAGCGTTGAGGTGTTTGACAGGCTGAAAAACATTCAGTACTTC.

The V and J genes are TRBV25-1 and TRBJ2-7; TRBD2 matches at 15 bases. The CDR3 covers 16 residues. Germline V gene data show CDR1 as MGHDK and CDR2 as SYGVNS. Losses at the gene ends were 3 bases for V and 6 bases for J; bases not matched to a gene: 6. CDR3 coding DNA: TGTGCCAGCAGTGATCCCGGACTAGCGGGGGGGCGCGAGCAGTACTTC. Protein product: CASSDPGLAGGREQYF.

V and J are TRBV6-5 and TRBJ2-2; D not certain. This CDR3 has 12 amino acids. V lost 7 bases to trimming and J lost 5 bases, with 8 bases between them. Germline V lookup: CDR1 MNHEY, CDR2 SVGAGI. The CDR3 here is CASKPVTGELFF. CDR3 bases: TGTGCCAGCAAACCAGTAACCGGGGAGCTGTTTTTT.

The chain is built from TRBV7-9 and TRBJ1-5; D not resolved. Trimming stripped 4 bases from V and 9 bases from J, with 10 bases between. The germline gives CDR1 SEHNR, CDR2 FQNEAQ (reference sequence). This CDR3 comprises 12 residues. The CDR3 loop reads CASSSEGTPQHF. DNA for the CDR3: TGTGCCAGCAGCTCAGAGGGTACGCCCCAGCATTTT.

V is TRBV7-2 and J is TRBJ2-6; a weak D match, TRBD1 (6 bases). From germline, CDR1 is SGHTA and CDR2 FQGNSA. Trimming took off 0 bases at V and 2 bases at J, with 14 bases between the two ends. The CDR3 has 18 amino acids. The CDR3 sequence is CASSLALQGSAGANVLTF. CDR3 DNA: TGTGCCAGCAGCTTAGCCCTACAGGGATCGGCTGGGGCCAACGTCCTGACTTTC.

This sequence joins TRBV30 and TRBJ2-5; D possibly corresponds to TRBD2 (6 bases). The CDR3 contains 13 residues. From germline, CDR1 is GTSNPN and CDR2 SVGIG (reference sequence). The V end was cut by 7 bases, the J end by 4 bases, with 16 bases between. Written as DNA, the CDR3 is TGTGCCTACGCCGTATGGGGAGGAGAGACCCAGTACTTC. This encodes CAYAVWGGETQYF.

V is TRBV10-3 and J is TRBJ1-3, with D perhaps TRBD1 (5 bases). Germline V gene sequence: CDR1 ENHRY, CDR2 SYGVKD. This CDR3 spans 15 amino acids. The ends were cut back, 5 bases at V and 2 bases at J, with 13 bases in the middle. The DNA for the CDR3 is TGTGCCATCAGTTCACCCAGGGTACCTGGAAACACCATATATTTT. As protein: CAISSPRVPGNTIYF.